A selection of T cell receptor beta chains follows, all from one sample in a study of blood T cell repertoires in COVID-19. Profiling relied on immunoSEQ multiplex PCR, and the TCRdb table lists in-frame clones only, not all of them. The profile covers roughly 280,000 clones, with nearly 90% appearing a single time and approximately 2% taken by the ten largest. Sequencing was done on a sample of PBMCs or T cells enriched from blood (not recorded which). These receptors came from a woman aged 60-75 years who had recovered from COVID-19. Each CDR3 is given with its conserved first and last residue. Each record gives: clone size, V gene, D gene, J gene, CDR3 length, CDR3 protein, CDR3 DNA. D genes are given only for firm matches. The size entry is marked missing in some rows and otherwise reads once, few, many or a size class.

size: -
V: TRBV19
D: TRBD1
J: TRBJ1-3
length: 15
CDR3: CASRIGTASGNTIYF
DNA: TGTGCCAGTAGAATAGGGACAGCCTCTGGAAACACCATATATTTT

size: -
V: TRBV7-2
D: -
J: TRBJ1-4
length: 15
CDR3: CASSLARVMNEKLFF
DNA: TGTGCCAGCAGCTTAGCCAGGGTTATGAATGAAAAACTGTTTTTT

size: -
V: TRBV6-5
D: -
J: TRBJ2-1
length: 15
CDR3: CASSYWAGPYNEQFF
DNA: TGTGCCAGCAGTTACTGGGCGGGACCCTACAATGAGCAGTTCTTC

size: many
V: TRBV7-9
D: -
J: TRBJ1-2
length: 14
CDR3: CASSWVEGDYGYTF
DNA: TGTGCCAGCAGCTGGGTCGAGGGGGACTATGGCTACACCTTC

size: -
V: TRBV30
D: TRBD1
J: TRBJ1-2
length: 12
CDR3: CAWSNRGYGYTF
DNA: TGTGCCTGGAGTAACAGGGGCTATGGCTACACCTTC

size: once
V: TRBV12-3/TRBV12-4
D: -
J: TRBJ2-5
length: 13
CDR3: CASSFWGLETQYF
DNA: TGTGCCAGCAGTTTCTGGGGACTGGAGACCCAGTACTTC

size: -
V: TRBV7-2
D: -
J: TRBJ2-5
length: 13
CDR3: CASSLGPGETQYF
DNA: TGTGCCAGCAGCTTAGGACCGGGGGAGACCCAGTACTTC

size: few
V: TRBV3-1/TRBV3-2
D: -
J: TRBJ1-2
length: 12
CDR3: CASSQAYYGYTF
DNA: TGTGCCAGCAGCCAAGCCTACTATGGCTACACCTTC

size: -
V: TRBV11-3
D: -
J: TRBJ1-6
length: 15
CDR3: CASSLLATGNSPLHF
DNA: TGTGCCAGCAGCTTACTCGCTACAGGGAATTCACCCCTCCACTTT

size: once
V: TRBV5-5
D: -
J: TRBJ2-3
length: 13
CDR3: CASSFGFTDTQYF
DNA: TGTGCCAGCAGCTTTGGCTTTACAGATACGCAGTATTTT

size: few
V: TRBV18
D: -
J: TRBJ2-7
length: 12
CDR3: CASSPDREKQYF
DNA: TGTGCCAGCTCCCCCGATCGGGAGAAGCAGTACTTC

size: -
V: TRBV9
D: -
J: TRBJ2-7
length: 16
CDR3: CASSVGGRGATYEQYF
DNA: TGTGCCAGCAGCGTAGGGGGGCGAGGGGCGACCTACGAGCAGTACTTC

size: -
V: TRBV9
D: TRBD1
J: TRBJ1-2
length: 15
CDR3: CASSAGHRGQDGYTF
DNA: TGTGCCAGCAGCGCCGGACACAGGGGGCAAGATGGCTACACCTTC

size: -
V: TRBV5-1
D: TRBD1
J: TRBJ2-2
length: 16
CDR3: CASSLAGTGGTGELFF
DNA: TGCGCCAGCAGCTTGGCGGGGACAGGGGGCACCGGGGAGCTGTTTTTT

size: -
V: TRBV2
D: -
J: TRBJ1-3
length: 14
CDR3: CASSASVSGNTIYF
DNA: TGTGCCAGCAGTGCTTCGGTCTCTGGAAACACCATATATTTT

size: -
V: TRBV9
D: -
J: TRBJ2-5
length: 15
CDR3: CASSVSPGGLETQYF
DNA: TGTGCCAGCAGCGTAAGTCCAGGGGGGTTGGAGACCCAGTACTTC

size: -
V: TRBV7-6
D: -
J: TRBJ1-1
length: 15
CDR3: CASSEDHGRNTEAFF
DNA: TGTGCCAGCAGCGAAGATCACGGGAGGAACACTGAAGCTTTCTTT

size: -
V: TRBV5-1
D: TRBD2
J: TRBJ2-3
length: 17
CDR3: CASRFAPGVSGDDTQYF
DNA: TGCGCCAGCAGATTTGCCCCCGGGGTCAGCGGGGATGATACGCAGTATTTT

size: -
V: TRBV20-1
D: -
J: TRBJ2-3
length: 11
CDR3: CSASSTDTQYF
DNA: TGCAGTGCTTCTAGCACAGATACGCAGTATTTT

size: -
V: TRBV2
D: TRBD2
J: TRBJ2-3
length: 17
CDR3: CASSGPGLAGGTDTQYF
DNA: TGTGCCAGCAGCGGCCCCGGACTAGCGGGGGGCACAGATACGCAGTATTTT

size: -
V: TRBV30
D: -
J: TRBJ1-4
length: 16
CDR3: CAWRPPLGRIGEKLFF
DNA: TGTGCCTGGAGGCCACCTTTGGGCCGAATTGGGGAAAAACTGTTTTTT

size: once
V: TRBV10-2
D: -
J: TRBJ2-6
length: 16
CDR3: CASRQGTGTGANVLTF
DNA: TGCGCCAGCAGACAGGGTACGGGGACTGGGGCCAACGTCCTGACTTTC

size: -
V: TRBV15
D: -
J: TRBJ2-1
length: 17
CDR3: CATSRDQVDWTYDEQFF
DNA: TGTGCCACCAGCAGAGATCAAGTGGACTGGACGTACGATGAGCAGTTCTTC

size: few
V: TRBV10-3
D: TRBD2
J: TRBJ2-3
length: 16
CDR3: CAISAPPSGRTDTQYF
DNA: TGTGCCATCAGTGCCCCTCCTAGCGGGAGGACAGATACGCAGTATTTT

size: -
V: TRBV7-9
D: -
J: TRBJ1-5
length: 12
CDR3: CASSLQNQPQHF
DNA: TGTGCCAGCAGCTTACAGAATCAGCCCCAGCATTTT

size: -
V: TRBV28
D: -
J: TRBJ1-1
length: 13
CDR3: CASSSTRGTEAFF
DNA: TGTGCCAGCAGCTCCACCAGAGGCACTGAAGCTTTCTTT

size: -
V: TRBV12-3/TRBV12-4
D: TRBD1
J: TRBJ1-5
length: 13
CDR3: CASSLTGAQPQHF
DNA: TGTGCCAGCAGTTTGACAGGGGCTCAGCCCCAGCATTTT

size: -
V: TRBV5-4
D: -
J: TRBJ2-1
length: 15
CDR3: CASSLGLRGNNEQFF
DNA: TGTGCCAGCAGCTTGGGGCTAAGGGGGAACAATGAGCAGTTCTTC

size: -
V: TRBV6-5
D: TRBD1
J: TRBJ2-5
length: 13
CDR3: CASSYGGQGAQYF
DNA: TGTGCCAGCAGTTACGGCGGTCAGGGGGCCCAGTACTTC

size: -
V: TRBV10-3
D: TRBD2
J: TRBJ2-7
length: 15
CDR3: CAISVSSGSTQLQYF
DNA: TGTGCCATCAGTGTGAGTAGCGGGAGTACTCAGCTTCAGTACTTC

size: few
V: TRBV7-3
D: -
J: TRBJ2-5
length: 15
CDR3: CASSSGRRLEETQYF
DNA: TGTGCCAGCAGCTCCGGGAGACGGCTAGAAGAGACCCAGTACTTC

size: -
V: TRBV5-5
D: TRBD2
J: TRBJ2-2
length: 18
CDR3: CASSLASGGAYSTGELFF
DNA: TGTGCCAGCAGCTTGGCTAGCGGGGGGGCCTACTCGACCGGGGAGCTGTTTTTT

size: few
V: TRBV11-3
D: TRBD2
J: TRBJ2-2
length: 15
CDR3: CASSLAGGDAGELFF
DNA: TGTGCCAGCAGCTTAGCGGGAGGTGATGCCGGGGAGCTGTTTTTT

size: -
V: TRBV7-3
D: TRBD1
J: TRBJ2-2
length: 15
CDR3: CASSPGGGSAGELFF
DNA: TGTGCCAGCAGCCCAGGGGGCGGTAGTGCCGGGGAGCTGTTTTTT

size: -
V: TRBV19
D: -
J: TRBJ2-6
length: 16
CDR3: CASSIGRLSGANVLTF
DNA: TGTGCCAGTAGTATCGGTCGTCTCTCTGGGGCCAACGTCCTGACTTTC

size: -
V: TRBV6-1
D: TRBD2
J: TRBJ2-1
length: 20
CDR3: CASSEALAGLAGHSYNEQFF
DNA: TGTGCCAGCAGTGAAGCGCTCGCGGGACTAGCGGGCCACTCCTACAATGAGCAGTTCTTC

size: -
V: TRBV18
D: TRBD1
J: TRBJ1-2
length: 17
CDR3: CASSPPNPGQGNYGYTF
DNA: TGTGCCAGCTCACCACCAAACCCGGGACAGGGAAACTATGGCTACACCTTC

size: -
V: TRBV28
D: TRBD2
J: TRBJ2-5
length: 13
CDR3: CASRGSGGETQYF
DNA: TGTGCCAGCAGGGGATCGGGAGGAGAGACCCAGTACTTC

size: few
V: TRBV4-1
D: TRBD2
J: TRBJ2-1
length: 19
CDR3: CASSHPGLAGGVDRDEQFF
DNA: TGCGCCAGCAGCCATCCGGGACTAGCGGGAGGGGTTGACAGGGATGAGCAGTTCTTC

size: -
V: TRBV27
D: TRBD2
J: TRBJ2-2
length: 15
CDR3: CASTSGGADTGELFF
DNA: TGTGCCAGCACCTCGGGGGGGGCGGACACCGGGGAGCTGTTTTTT